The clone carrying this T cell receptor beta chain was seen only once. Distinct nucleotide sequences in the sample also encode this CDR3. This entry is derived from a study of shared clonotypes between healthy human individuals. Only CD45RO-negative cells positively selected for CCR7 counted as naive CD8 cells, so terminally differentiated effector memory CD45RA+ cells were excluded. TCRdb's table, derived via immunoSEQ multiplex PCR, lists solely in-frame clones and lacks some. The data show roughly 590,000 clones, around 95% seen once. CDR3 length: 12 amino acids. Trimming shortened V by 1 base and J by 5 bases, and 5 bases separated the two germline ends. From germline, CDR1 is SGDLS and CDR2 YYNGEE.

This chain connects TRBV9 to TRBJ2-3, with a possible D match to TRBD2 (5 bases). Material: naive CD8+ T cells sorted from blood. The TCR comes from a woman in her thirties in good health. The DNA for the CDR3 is TGTGCCAGCAGCGTACGGGGAGATACGCAGTATTTT. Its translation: CASSVRGDTQYF. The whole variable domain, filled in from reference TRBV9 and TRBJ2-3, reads DSGVTQTPKHLITATGQRVTLRCSPRSGDLSVYWYQQSLDQGLQFLIQYYNGEERAKGNILERFSAQQFPDLHSELNLSSLELGDSALYFCASSVRGDTQYFGPGTRLTVL.